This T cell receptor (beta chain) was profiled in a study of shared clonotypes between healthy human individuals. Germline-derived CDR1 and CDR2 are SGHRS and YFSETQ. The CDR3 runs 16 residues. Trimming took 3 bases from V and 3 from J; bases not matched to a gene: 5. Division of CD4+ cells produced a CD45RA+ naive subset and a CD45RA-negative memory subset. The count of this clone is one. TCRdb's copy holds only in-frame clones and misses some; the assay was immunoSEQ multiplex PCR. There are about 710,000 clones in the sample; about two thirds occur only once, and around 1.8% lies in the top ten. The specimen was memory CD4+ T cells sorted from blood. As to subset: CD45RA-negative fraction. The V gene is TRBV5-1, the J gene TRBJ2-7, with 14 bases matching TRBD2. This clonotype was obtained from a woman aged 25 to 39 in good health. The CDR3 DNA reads TGCGCCAGCAGCTCCCGACTAGCGGGAGGGTTCTACGAGCAGTACTTC. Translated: CASSSRLAGGFYEQYF.